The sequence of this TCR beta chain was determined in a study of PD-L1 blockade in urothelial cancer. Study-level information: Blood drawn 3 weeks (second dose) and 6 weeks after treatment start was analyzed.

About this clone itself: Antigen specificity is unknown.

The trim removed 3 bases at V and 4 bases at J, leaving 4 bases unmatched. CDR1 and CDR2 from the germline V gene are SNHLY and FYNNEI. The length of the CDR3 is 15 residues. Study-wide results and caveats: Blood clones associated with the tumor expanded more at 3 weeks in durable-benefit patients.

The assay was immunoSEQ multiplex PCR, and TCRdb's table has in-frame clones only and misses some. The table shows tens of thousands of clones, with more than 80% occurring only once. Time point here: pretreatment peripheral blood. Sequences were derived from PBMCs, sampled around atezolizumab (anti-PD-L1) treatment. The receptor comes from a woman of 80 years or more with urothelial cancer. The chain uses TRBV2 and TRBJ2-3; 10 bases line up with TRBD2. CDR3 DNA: TGTGCCAGCAGTGACCCAGCGGGAGGGGCAGATACGCAGTATTTT. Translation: CASSDPAGGADTQYF.